Sequencing of this TCR beta chain was carried out in a study of identical twins. Via MiXCR, TCRdb re-called the 5' RACE reads, giving one row per CDR3 protein. The data show fewer than 800,000 distinct CDR3 sequences, around 7.5% seen once. This CDR3 has 17 residues. The trim removed 3 bases at V and 5 bases at J, leaving 6 bases unmatched. These data also formed part of another study, on yellow fever vaccine responses in identical twins.

The clonotype comes from a woman in her late teens or twenties in good health. V and J are TRBV12-3 or TRBV12-4 and TRBJ2-3, with 15 bases matching TRBD2. Sequencing was done on a sample of PBMCs. The DNA for the CDR3 is TGTGCCAGCAGTTTCATCGGACTAGCGGGGGGGCGAGATACGCAGTATTTT. It translates to CASSFIGLAGGRDTQYF.